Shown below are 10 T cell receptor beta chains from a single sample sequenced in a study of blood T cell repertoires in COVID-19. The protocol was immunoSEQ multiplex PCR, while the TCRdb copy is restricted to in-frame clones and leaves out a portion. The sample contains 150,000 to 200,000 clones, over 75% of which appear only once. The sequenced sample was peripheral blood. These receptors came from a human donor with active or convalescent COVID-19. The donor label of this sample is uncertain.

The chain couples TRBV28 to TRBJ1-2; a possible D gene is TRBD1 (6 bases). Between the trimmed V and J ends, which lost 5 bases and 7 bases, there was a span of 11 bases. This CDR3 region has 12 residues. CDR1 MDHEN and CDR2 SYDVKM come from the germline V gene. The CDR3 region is CASSRYRAGYTF. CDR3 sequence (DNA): TGTGCCAGCAGTAGATACAGGGCTGGCTACACCTTC.

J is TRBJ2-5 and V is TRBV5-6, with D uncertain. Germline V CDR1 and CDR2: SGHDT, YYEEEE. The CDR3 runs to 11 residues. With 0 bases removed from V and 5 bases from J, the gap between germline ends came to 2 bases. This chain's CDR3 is CASSLAETQYF. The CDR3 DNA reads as TGTGCCAGCAGCTTGGCGGAGACCCAGTACTTC. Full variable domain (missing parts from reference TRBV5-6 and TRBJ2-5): DAGVTQSPTHLIKTRGQQVTLRCSPKSGHDTVSWYQQALGQGPQFIFQYYEEEERQRGNFPDRFSGHQFPNYSSELNVNALLLGDSALYLCASSLAETQYFGPGTRLLVL.

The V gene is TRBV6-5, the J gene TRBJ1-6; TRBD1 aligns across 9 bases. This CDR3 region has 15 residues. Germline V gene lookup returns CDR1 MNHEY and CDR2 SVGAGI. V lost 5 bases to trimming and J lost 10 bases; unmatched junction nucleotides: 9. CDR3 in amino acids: CASSTNRDRVSPLHF. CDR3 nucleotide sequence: TGTGCCAGCAGTACGAACCGGGACAGGGTGTCACCCCTCCACTTT.

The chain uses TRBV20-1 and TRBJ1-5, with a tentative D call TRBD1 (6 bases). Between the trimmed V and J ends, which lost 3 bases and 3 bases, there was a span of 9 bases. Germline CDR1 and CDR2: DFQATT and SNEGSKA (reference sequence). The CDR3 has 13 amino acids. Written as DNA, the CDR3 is TGCAGTGCTAGTCGGGGGGCCAATCAGCCCCAGCATTTT. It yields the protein CSASRGANQPQHF.

This CDR3 is CASSSGLTGPNEKLFF. The DNA for the CDR3 is TGTGCCAGCAGCTCGGGATTGACAGGACCTAATGAAAAACTGTTTTTT. The chain has TRBV7-6 and TRBJ1-4, with a possible D match to TRBD1 (6 bases). This CDR3 is 16 amino acids long. CDR1 is SGHVS, CDR2 FNYEAQ, per germline. Deletions cut 4 bases from V and 3 bases from J, with 15 bases between.

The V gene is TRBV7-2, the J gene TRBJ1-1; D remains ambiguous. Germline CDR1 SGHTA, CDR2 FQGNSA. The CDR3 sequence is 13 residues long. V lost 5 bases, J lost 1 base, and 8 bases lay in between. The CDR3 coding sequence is TGTGCCAGCAGCATGACACAGAACACTGAAGCTTTCTTT. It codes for CASSMTQNTEAFF.

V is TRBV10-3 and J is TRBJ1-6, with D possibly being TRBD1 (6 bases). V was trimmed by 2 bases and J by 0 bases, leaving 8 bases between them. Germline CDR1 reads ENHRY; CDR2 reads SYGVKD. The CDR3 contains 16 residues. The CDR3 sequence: CAISEGQSSYNSPLHF. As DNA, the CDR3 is TGTGCCATCAGTGAGGGACAGAGCTCCTATAATTCACCCCTCCACTTT.

The chain's CDR3 is CASSLVERGRDTQYF. CDR3 nucleotide sequence: TGTGCCAGCAGCTTAGTGGAGCGGGGGAGGGATACGCAGTATTTT. This sequence joins TRBV7-9 and TRBJ2-3; the match to TRBD2 covers 8 bases. This CDR3 region has 15 residues. V gave up 1 base and J gave up 6 bases; unmatched junction bases: 6. Germline V lookup: CDR1 SEHNR, CDR2 FQNEAQ (reference sequence).

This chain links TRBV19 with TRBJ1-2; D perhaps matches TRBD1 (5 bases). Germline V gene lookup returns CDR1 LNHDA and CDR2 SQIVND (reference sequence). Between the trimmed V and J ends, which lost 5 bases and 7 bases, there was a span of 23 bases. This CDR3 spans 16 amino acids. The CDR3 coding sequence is TGTGCCAGTAGTCACCACAACGCAGGGAGGTCCTTTGGCTACACCTTC. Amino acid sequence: CASSHHNAGRSFGYTF.

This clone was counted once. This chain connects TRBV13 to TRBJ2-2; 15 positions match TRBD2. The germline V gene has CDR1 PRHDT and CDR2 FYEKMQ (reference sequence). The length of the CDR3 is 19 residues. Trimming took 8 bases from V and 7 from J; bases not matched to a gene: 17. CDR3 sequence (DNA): TGTGCCAGCGCCTGGACTAGCGGGAGGGCCATGGGTTTCGGCGGGGAGCTGTTTTTT. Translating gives CASAWTSGRAMGFGGELFF. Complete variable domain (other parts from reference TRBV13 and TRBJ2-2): AAGVIQSPRHLIKEKRETATLKCYPIPRHDTVYWYQQGPGQDPQFLISFYEKMQSDKGSIPDRFSAQQFSDYHSELNMSSLELGDSALYFCASAWTSGRAMGFGGELFFGEGSRLTVL.